These 10 T cell receptor beta chains came from one sample sequenced in a study of CD8+CD57+ T cells in acquired aplastic anemia. TCR beta VDJ combinations and CDR3 sequences were profiled from genomic DNA. TCRdb reanalysed the reads using MiXCR and keeps one entry per CDR3 protein. The table has under 150,000 distinct CDR3 sequences, about 40% seen once. An expansion of CD8+CD57+ cells by flow cytometry had been shown in patients chosen for sequencing. Sequenced: sorted CD4+, CD8+, or CD8+CD57+ T cells (not recorded which) from PBMCs. The receptors originated from a human donor with aplastic anemia.

This clonotype has a count of ten or more. The chain is built from TRBV11-2 and TRBJ1-1; D not certain. The CDR3 is made up of 14 amino acids. CDR1 and CDR2 from the germline V gene are SGHAT and FQNNGV. With 1 base removed from V and 2 bases from J, the gap between germline ends came to 8 bases. The CDR3 coding sequence is TGTGCCAGCAGCTTAGGTGCGGGAAACACTGAAGCTTTCTTT. Protein product: CASSLGAGNTEAFF.

Ten or more counts support this clonotype. V gene TRBV6-1 combines with J gene TRBJ1-1; unclear D gene. V was pared by 3 bases and J by 4 bases, with 12 bases between. Germline values: CDR1 MNHNS, CDR2 SASEGT. The CDR3 loop spans 14 amino acids. CDR3 coding DNA: TGTGCCAGCAGTGAGTCCGCCGCCCCCACTGAAGCTTTCTTT. Translated, it gives CASSESAAPTEAFF.

This clonotype occurred a few times. At one boundary the junction diverges from the germline segment, which might be a read error. The chain combines TRBV2 with TRBJ1-4; D is perhaps TRBD1 (6 bases). Germline loops: CDR1 SNHLY, CDR2 FYNNEI. CDR3 length equals 15 residues. CDR3 in amino acids: CASSPEGETNEKLFF. CDR3 DNA: TGCGCCAGCAGCCCCGAGGGGGAAACTAATGAAAAACTGTTTTTT.

The V call is TRBV27, the J call TRBJ2-3, with D unclear. Germline V CDR1 and CDR2: MNHEY, SMNVEV (reference sequence). This CDR3 contains 14 residues. Trimming took off 2 bases at V and 2 bases at J, with 8 bases between the two ends. CDR3 DNA sequence: TGTGCCAGCAGTTTAGTCTACACCACAGATACGCAGTATTTT. Its translation: CASSLVYTTDTQYF.

This clonotype was recorded at least ten times. J is TRBJ2-5 and V is TRBV2, with D tentatively TRBD1 (5 bases). V lost 6 bases and J 2 bases, leaving 19 bases between the germline ends. The length of the CDR3 is 16 residues. Germline CDR1 SNHLY, CDR2 FYNNEI. In DNA, the CDR3 is TGTGCCAGCAGAGCACTCGACAGTTCCCCACAAGAGACCCAGTACTTC. It codes for CASRALDSSPQETQYF.

The chain links TRBV2 to TRBJ2-2, with 8 bases lining up with TRBD1. This CDR3 comprises 14 residues. Germline trimming cut 3 bases from V and 5 bases from J; bases unmatched to any gene: 2. Germline V gene lookup returns CDR1 SNHLY and CDR2 FYNNEI. The CDR3 bases are TGTGCCAGCAGTGACTACAGGGGGACCGGGGAGCTGTTTTTT. It is translated as CASSDYRGTGELFF.

CDR3 DNA: TGTGCCAGCAGCCAAGATATCGGGACAGGGAAAGAGACCCAGTACTTC. It specifies CASSQDIGTGKETQYF. This rearrangement joins TRBV7-2 to TRBJ2-5; 9 bases line up with TRBD1. The V gene's germline CDR1 is SGHTA and CDR2 FQGNSA. V gave up 5 bases and J gave up 3 bases; unmatched junction bases: 10. The CDR3 consists of 16 residues.

The sample holds many counts of this clonotype. The chain couples TRBV9 to TRBJ2-3; 8 bases match TRBD2. The CDR3 totals 15 residues. CDR1 SGDLS and CDR2 YYNGEE come from the germline V gene. Trimming removed 0 bases from V and 1 base from J; junction bases left unmatched: 1. The CDR3 DNA sequence: TGTGCCAGCAGCGTAGAAGCGGGGGGCACAGATACGCAGTATTTT. It codes for CASSVEAGGTDTQYF.

J is TRBJ1-5 and V is TRBV2; D is unresolved. Trimming removed 3 bases from V and 9 bases from J, with 9 bases in between. The CDR3 has 12 amino acids. Looked up from germline, CDR1 is SNHLY and CDR2 is FYNNEI. The CDR3 coding sequence is TGTGCCAGCAGTGATCTGGGAGGGCCCCAGCATTTT. Encoded protein: CASSDLGGPQHF.

This chain links TRBV28 with TRBJ1-4; D gene ambiguous. The V gene's germline CDR1 is MDHEN and CDR2 SYDVKM. The CDR3 loop spans 13 amino acids. Trimming removed 6 bases from V and 6 bases from J, with 11 bases in between. The CDR3 region has the DNA TGTGCCAGCAGCCGGGAGTGGGATGAAAAACTGTTTTTT. Translating it yields CASSREWDEKLFF.